This T cell receptor (beta chain) was retrieved from a study of OX40 agonist ivuxolimab in advanced cancers. The wider study: People in dose escalation had one of these cancers: hepatocellular carcinoma, melanoma, renal cell or head and neck cancer. Participants could have had prior anti-PD-1, anti-PD-L1 or anti-CTLA-4 therapy, and 40% had some. One patient with hepatocellular carcinoma and two with cutaneous melanoma, three in all, had partial responses.

Study-level results: At 0.1 to 3.0 mg/kg and by week 6, clonal expansion occurred in CD4+ and CD8+ blood T cells.

Worth noting for this clone: Its antigen is not identified.

TCRdb keeps only in-frame clones here, not all; method: immunoSEQ multiplex PCR. The repertoire has about 79,000 clones, 88% of them found once; the top ten carry roughly 4.5%. Germline V gene data show CDR1 as SQVTM and CDR2 as ANQGSEA. Losses at the gene ends were 7 bases for V and 0 bases for J; bases not matched to a gene: 4. The CDR3 totals 13 residues. The chain recombines TRBV29-1 with TRBJ2-3; 7 nucleotides align to TRBD1. The TCR comes from an adult with an advanced solid tumor such as melanoma, head and neck, liver or kidney cancer. The source material was CD4+ or CD8+ T cells sorted from blood, sampled in a trial of the OX40 agonist ivuxolimab. This chain's CDR3 is CSAQQGSTDTQYF. The CDR3 nucleotides read TGCAGCGCCCAACAGGGGAGCACAGATACGCAGTATTTT.